Listed below are T cell receptor beta chains from one sample, sequenced in a study of OX40 agonist ivuxolimab in advanced cancers. Using immunoSEQ multiplex PCR, the repertoire was profiled, and TCRdb retains in-frame clones only, with some absent. The repertoire consists of more than 65,000 clones, with 84% occurring once and the leading ten covering more than 2%. The sequencing here drew on CD4+ or CD8+ T cells sorted from blood, taken in a trial of the OX40 agonist ivuxolimab. These receptors all stem from an adult with an advanced solid tumor such as melanoma, head and neck, liver or kidney cancer. CDR3s include the opening cysteine and the closing phenylalanine or tryptophan. The D gene is left open where the match is weak. Clone size is shown for a subset of rows, as once, few, many or a class of expanded clone.

NA	NA	TRBJ1-5	TRBV6-6	CASNPDNYQPQHF	TGTGCCAGCAATCCAGACAACTATCAGCCCCAGCATTTT
NA	NA	TRBJ1-1	TRBV7-9	CASSPKGVEAFF	TGTGCCAGCAGCCCCAAGGGGGTGGAAGCTTTCTTT
NA	TRBD1	TRBJ2-1	TRBV27	CASSLDRVENEQFF	TGTGCCAGCAGTTTAGACAGGGTGGAAAATGAGCAGTTCTTC
NA	NA	TRBJ1-4	TRBV10-3	CAITPGGHEKLFF	TGTGCCATCACTCCGGGGGGGCACGAAAAACTGTTTTTT
NA	NA	TRBJ2-5	TRBV5-6	CASSLELAGVETQYF	TGTGCCAGCAGCTTGGAATTGGCAGGGGTTGAGACCCAGTACTTC
once	NA	TRBJ2-5	TRBV12-5	CASGLVQKGSRETQYF	TGTGCTAGTGGTTTGGTACAAAAGGGATCCAGAGAGACCCAGTACTTC
NA	NA	TRBJ1-1	TRBV7-8	CASSPRDGMNTEAFF	TGTGCCAGCAGCCCAAGGGACGGAATGAACACTGAAGCTTTCTTT
NA	NA	TRBJ1-1	TRBV25-1	CASLQDYTEAFF	TGTGCCAGCCTACAGGACTACACTGAAGCTTTCTTT
NA	NA	TRBJ2-5	TRBV9	CASSPSGWVVQETQYF	TGTGCCAGCAGCCCGAGTGGTTGGGTGGTACAAGAGACCCAGTACTTC
NA	NA	TRBJ2-7	TRBV7-2	CASSLGGGRSSYEQYF	TGTGCCAGCAGCTTAGGTGGAGGGAGGTCCTCCTACGAGCAGTACTTC
NA	NA	TRBJ2-2	TRBV11-2	CASSLFTGPPNTGELFF	TGTGCCAGCAGCTTATTCACGGGACCTCCGAACACCGGGGAGCTGTTTTTT
once	NA	TRBJ1-3	TRBV2	CASSEWVSGNTIYF	TGTGCCAGCAGTGAATGGGTCTCTGGAAACACCATATATTTT
NA	NA	TRBJ1-2	TRBV5-1	CASSLGQVYGYTF	TGCGCCAGCAGCTTGGGACAGGTGTATGGCTACACCTTC
NA	NA	TRBJ1-3	TRBV9	CASSVGGAGNTIYF	TGTGCCAGCAGCGTAGGGGGGGCTGGAAACACCATATATTTT
once	NA	TRBJ1-5	TRBV11-2	CASSLSGSNQPQHF	TGTGCCAGCAGCTTGTCAGGGAGCAATCAGCCCCAGCATTTT
NA	NA	TRBJ1-1	TRBV19	CASRPGQELLSNTEAFF	TGTGCCAGTAGACCGGGACAAGAGCTTCTTTCGAACACTGAAGCTTTCTTT
NA	NA	TRBJ1-1	TRBV11-3	CASSPGGANTEAFF	TGTGCCAGCAGCCCCGGCGGGGCGAACACTGAAGCTTTCTTT
NA	TRBD1	TRBJ1-6	TRBV15	CATSRARDRNSPLHF	TGTGCCACCAGCAGAGCCCGGGACAGGAATTCACCCCTCCACTTT
NA	NA	TRBJ2-3	TRBV5-6	CASSFGQSTDTQYF	TGTGCCAGCAGCTTCGGCCAATCCACAGATACGCAGTATTTT
NA	NA	TRBJ1-3	TRBV7-9	CASSLIGEVRNTIYF	TGTGCCAGCAGCTTAATCGGGGAGGTTAGGAACACCATATATTTT
NA	NA	TRBJ2-2	TRBV9	CASSMTGGTGELFF	TGTGCCAGCAGCATGACGGGTGGCACCGGGGAGCTGTTTTTT
NA	TRBD2	TRBJ2-1	TRBV5-1	CASSFQAGGLGNEQFF	TGCGCCAGCAGCTTCCAAGCGGGGGGGCTCGGGAATGAGCAGTTCTTC
NA	NA	TRBJ1-2	TRBV6-6	CASSTNYGYTF	TGTGCCAGCAGTACTAACTATGGCTACACCTTC
NA	NA	TRBJ1-5	TRBV19	CASSPRGHSNQPQHF	TGTGCCAGTAGCCCAAGGGGTCATAGCAATCAGCCCCAGCATTTT
once	TRBD1	TRBJ1-1	TRBV5-1	CASSSGGVNTEAFF	TGCGCCAGCAGCTCAGGGGGCGTGAACACTGAAGCTTTCTTT
NA	TRBD1	TRBJ2-2	TRBV29-1	CSVEDRDRSNTGELFF	TGCAGCGTTGAAGATCGGGACAGGTCGAACACCGGGGAGCTGTTTTTT
NA	NA	TRBJ1-3	TRBV4-1	CASSQDQTRGNTIYF	TGCGCCAGCAGCCAAGATCAGACGAGAGGAAACACCATATATTTT
few	NA	TRBJ1-3	TRBV30	CAWRLTVFRSGTIYF	TGTGCCTGGAGGCTGACAGTCTTTAGGTCGGGCACCATATATTTT
few	NA	TRBJ2-7	TRBV5-1	CASSFRPSGTYEQYF	TGCGCCAGCAGCTTCCGACCCTCGGGGACCTACGAGCAGTACTTC
NA	NA	TRBJ1-3	TRBV7-7	CASSPGPVGGNTIYF	TGTGCTAGCAGCCCCGGTCCTGTTGGGGGAAACACCATATATTTT
NA	TRBD2	TRBJ2-7	TRBV7-2	CASSPQLVAGEGEQYF	TGTGCCAGCAGCCCCCAGTTGGTAGCGGGAGAGGGAGAGCAGTACTTC
NA	TRBD2	TRBJ2-3	TRBV7-2	CASSLVAGGSTDTQYF	TGTGCCAGCAGCTTAGTGGCGGGGGGGAGCACAGATACGCAGTATTTT
NA	NA	TRBJ2-7	TRBV30	CAWSLRPYEQYF	TGTGCCTGGAGTCTGAGGCCCTACGAGCAGTACTTC
NA	NA	TRBJ1-1	TRBV30	CACTTQLEAFF	TGTGCCTGCACGACTCAACTTGAAGCTTTCTTT
NA	TRBD1	TRBJ2-1	TRBV6-5	CASSYAGTASYNEQFF	TGTGCCAGCAGTTATGCCGGGACAGCCTCCTACAATGAGCAGTTCTTC